The present T cell receptor beta chain was sequenced within a study of blood T cell repertoires in COVID-19. The V end lost 6 bases, the J end lost 6 bases, and 11 bases lay between the germline ends. The CDR3 has 12 residues. Germline CDR1 and CDR2: SNHLY and FYNNEI. Profiled with immunoSEQ multiplex PCR; TCRdb holds only in-frame clones, not every one. The sample comprises about 110,000 clones, 72% of which are singletons, and 6% to 8.5% rests with the top ten. The sample consisted of peripheral blood. This receptor was taken from a woman aged 55-75 years with acute or convalescent COVID-19. The rearrangement uses TRBV2 and TRBJ1-1; D is perhaps TRBD1 (6 bases). The CDR3 sequence is CASRIQGSEAFF. CDR3 DNA sequence: TGTGCCAGCAGGATACAGGGCTCTGAAGCTTTCTTT.